These T cell receptor beta chains were read from a single sample in a study of cytomegalovirus exposure and HLA in healthy donors. Profiled with immunoSEQ multiplex PCR; TCRdb holds only in-frame clones, not every one. This table has about 160,000 clones, 75% to 80% appearing once. The sample consisted of PBMCs. Receptors originate from a woman between 50 and 59 years old in good health and CMV-seropositive. Both conserved end residues are part of each CDR3. D genes are given only for firm matches. Clone sizes are given selectively: once, few, many, or a class where the clone is expanded.

>TRBJ1-2|NA|TRBV15|once
CATSRLSYGYTF
TGTGCCACCAGCCGGTTGAGCTATGGCTACACCTTC
>TRBJ2-2|TRBD1|TRBV4-1|NA
CASSQAAGGSFTGELFF
TGCGCCAGCAGCCAAGCTGCAGGGGGAAGCTTCACCGGGGAGCTGTTTTTT
>TRBJ1-2|TRBD1|TRBV28|NA
CASSFARTGAGYTF
TGTGCCAGCAGTTTTGCCCGAACAGGGGCCGGCTACACCTTC
>TRBJ1-1|TRBD1|TRBV5-5|NA
CASSLTGGSGGEAFF
TGTGCCAGCAGCTTGACAGGGGGCTCCGGGGGTGAAGCTTTCTTT
>TRBJ2-7|TRBD1|TRBV7-2|few
CASSSDRGDEQYF
TGTGCCAGCAGCTCGGACAGGGGTGACGAGCAGTACTTC
>TRBJ2-2|TRBD1|TRBV7-8|NA
CASSSQGQGVAGELFF
TGTGCCAGCAGCTCCCAGGGACAGGGAGTAGCCGGGGAGCTGTTTTTT
>TRBJ1-6|TRBD1|TRBV5-1|NA
CASSPGRDSSYNSPLHF
TGCGCCAGCAGCCCAGGCCGGGACAGCTCCTATAATTCACCCCTCCACTTT
>TRBJ1-2|NA|TRBV5-6|NA
CASSPGGGLYGYTF
TGTGCCAGCAGCCCCGGGGGGGGGCTCTATGGCTACACCTTC
>TRBJ2-1|TRBD1|TRBV9|NA
CASSWDRGNEQFF
TGTGCCAGCAGCTGGGACAGGGGAAATGAGCAGTTCTTC
>TRBJ2-1|TRBD2|TRBV7-2|few
CASSPLAGGWTGQFF
TGTGCCAGCAGCCCTCTAGCGGGAGGGTGGACGGGGCAGTTCTTC
>TRBJ2-3|NA|TRBV2|NA
CASSSTGTSTDTQYF
TGTGCCAGCAGTTCGACTGGCACTAGCACAGATACGCAGTATTTT
>TRBJ2-2|NA|TRBV2|NA
CASNFAHTPGELFF
TGTGCCAGCAATTTCGCCCACACCCCCGGGGAGCTGTTTTTT
>TRBJ2-7|NA|TRBV9|NA
CASSVQQAPTYEQYF
TGTGCCAGCAGCGTACAACAGGCCCCGACCTACGAGCAGTACTTC
>TRBJ2-5|NA|TRBV9|NA
CASSDGMRDQETQYF
TGTGCCAGCAGCGATGGAATGAGGGACCAAGAGACCCAGTACTTC
>TRBJ1-1|NA|TRBV2|few
CASSAQYRGTEAFF
TGTGCCAGCAGTGCGCAGTATCGGGGCACTGAAGCTTTCTTT
>TRBJ1-2|NA|TRBV10-1|NA
CASSDNRNYGYTF
TGCGCCAGCAGTGACAACAGAAACTATGGCTACACCTTC
>TRBJ2-4|TRBD1|TRBV4-3|NA
CASSQALWTGRGNIQYF
TGCGCCAGCAGCCAGGCCCTGTGGACAGGGAGAGGAAACATTCAGTACTTC
>TRBJ2-5|NA|TRBV5-8|NA
CASSGAGTQYF
TGTGCCAGCAGCGGGGCAGGCACCCAGTACTTC
>TRBJ1-5|TRBD1|TRBV6-5|NA
CASRRTGRNQPQHF
TGTGCCAGCAGAAGGACAGGGAGGAATCAGCCCCAGCATTTT
>TRBJ1-2|NA|TRBV30|NA
CAWSGVGSGYTF
TGTGCCTGGAGTGGGGTGGGGAGCGGCTACACCTTC
>TRBJ2-1|TRBD2|TRBV19|NA
CASSINAGGSYNEQFF
TGTGCCAGTAGTATCAATGCGGGAGGCTCCTACAATGAGCAGTTCTTC
>TRBJ2-1|TRBD1|TRBV11-2|NA
CASSSTGGELYNEQFF
TGTGCCAGCAGCTCTACAGGGGGCGAACTGTACAATGAGCAGTTCTTC
>TRBJ2-1|NA|TRBV6-1|NA
CASSEIPRGSYNEQFF
TGTGCCAGCAGTGAAATCCCCCGGGGGAGCTACAATGAGCAGTTCTTC
>TRBJ1-5|TRBD1|TRBV5-1|once
CASSPTTGANQPQHF
TGCGCCAGCAGCCCCACGACAGGGGCGAATCAGCCCCAGCATTTT
>TRBJ2-1|NA|TRBV19|NA
CASSITRGRDEQFF
TGTGCCAGTAGTATTACCAGGGGTCGGGATGAGCAGTTCTTC
>TRBJ1-2|NA|TRBV29-1|NA
CSVEGGDYGYTF
TGCAGCGTTGAGGGGGGGGACTATGGCTACACCTTC
>TRBJ2-5|TRBD2|TRBV7-6|NA
CASSYALHLAGGSGTQYF
TGTGCCAGCAGCTACGCCCTCCACCTAGCGGGGGGGAGTGGGACCCAGTACTTC
>TRBJ2-1|TRBD1|TRBV18|NA
CASSPLTPNRDSRTNEQFF
TGTGCCAGCTCACCACTAACACCTAACCGGGACAGCCGTACCAATGAGCAGTTCTTC